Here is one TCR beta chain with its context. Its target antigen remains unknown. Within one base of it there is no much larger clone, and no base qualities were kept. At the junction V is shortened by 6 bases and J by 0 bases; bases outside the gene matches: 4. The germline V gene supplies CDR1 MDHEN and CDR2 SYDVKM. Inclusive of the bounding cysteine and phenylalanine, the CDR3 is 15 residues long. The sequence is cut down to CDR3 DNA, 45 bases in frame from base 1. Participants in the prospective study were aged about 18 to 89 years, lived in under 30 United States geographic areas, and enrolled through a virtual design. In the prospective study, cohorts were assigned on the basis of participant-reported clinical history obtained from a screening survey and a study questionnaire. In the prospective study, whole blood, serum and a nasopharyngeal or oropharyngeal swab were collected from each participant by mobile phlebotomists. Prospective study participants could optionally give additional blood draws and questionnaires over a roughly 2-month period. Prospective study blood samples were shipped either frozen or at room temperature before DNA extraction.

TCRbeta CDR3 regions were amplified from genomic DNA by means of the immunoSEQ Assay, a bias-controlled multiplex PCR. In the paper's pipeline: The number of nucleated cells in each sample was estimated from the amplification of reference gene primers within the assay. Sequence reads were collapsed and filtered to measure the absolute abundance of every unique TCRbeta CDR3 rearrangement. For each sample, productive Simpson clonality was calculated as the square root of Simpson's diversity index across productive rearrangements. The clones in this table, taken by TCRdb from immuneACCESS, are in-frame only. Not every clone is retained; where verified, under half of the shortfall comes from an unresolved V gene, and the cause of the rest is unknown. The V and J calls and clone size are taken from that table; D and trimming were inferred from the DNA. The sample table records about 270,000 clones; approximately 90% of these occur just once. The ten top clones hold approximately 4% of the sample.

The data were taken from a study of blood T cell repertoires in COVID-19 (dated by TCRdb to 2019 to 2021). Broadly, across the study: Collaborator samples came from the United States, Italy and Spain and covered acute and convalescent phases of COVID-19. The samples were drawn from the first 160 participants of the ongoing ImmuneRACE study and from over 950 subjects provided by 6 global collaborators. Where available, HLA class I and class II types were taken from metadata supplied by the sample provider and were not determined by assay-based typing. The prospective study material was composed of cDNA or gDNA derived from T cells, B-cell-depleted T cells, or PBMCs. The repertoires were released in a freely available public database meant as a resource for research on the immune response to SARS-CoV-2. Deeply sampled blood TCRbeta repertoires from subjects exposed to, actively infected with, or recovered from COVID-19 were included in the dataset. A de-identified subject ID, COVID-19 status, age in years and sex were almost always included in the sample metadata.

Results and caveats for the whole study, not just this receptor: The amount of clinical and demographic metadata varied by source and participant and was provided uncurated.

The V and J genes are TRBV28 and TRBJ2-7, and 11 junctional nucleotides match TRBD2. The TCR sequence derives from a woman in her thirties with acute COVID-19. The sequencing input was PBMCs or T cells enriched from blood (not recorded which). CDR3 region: CASSLAGGISYEQYF. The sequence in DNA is TGTGCCAGCAGCCTAGCGGGAGGAATCTCCTACGAGCAGTACTTC.